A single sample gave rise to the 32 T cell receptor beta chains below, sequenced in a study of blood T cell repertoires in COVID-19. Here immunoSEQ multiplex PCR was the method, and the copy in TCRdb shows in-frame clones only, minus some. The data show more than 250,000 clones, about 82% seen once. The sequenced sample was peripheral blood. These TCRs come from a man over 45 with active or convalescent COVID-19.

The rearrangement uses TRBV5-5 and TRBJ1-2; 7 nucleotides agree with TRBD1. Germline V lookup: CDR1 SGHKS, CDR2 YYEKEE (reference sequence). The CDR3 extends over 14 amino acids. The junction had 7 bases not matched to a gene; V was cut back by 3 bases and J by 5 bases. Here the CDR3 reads CASSSRTGLYGYTF. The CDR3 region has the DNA TGTGCCAGCAGCTCTCGGACAGGATTATATGGCTACACCTTC.

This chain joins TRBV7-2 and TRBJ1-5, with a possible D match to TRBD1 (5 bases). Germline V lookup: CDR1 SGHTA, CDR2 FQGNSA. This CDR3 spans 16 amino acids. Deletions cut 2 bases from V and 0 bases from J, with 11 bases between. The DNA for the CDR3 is TGTGCCAGCAGCTTATCAGGGATTTATAGCAATCAGCCCCAGCATTTT. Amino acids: CASSLSGIYSNQPQHF.

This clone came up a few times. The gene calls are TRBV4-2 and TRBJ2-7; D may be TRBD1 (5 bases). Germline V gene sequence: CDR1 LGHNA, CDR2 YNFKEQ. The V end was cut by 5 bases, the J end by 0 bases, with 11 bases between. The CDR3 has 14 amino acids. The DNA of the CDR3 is TGTGCCAGCAGCGAATCGACAGCCTCCTACGAGCAGTACTTC. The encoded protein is CASSESTASYEQYF.

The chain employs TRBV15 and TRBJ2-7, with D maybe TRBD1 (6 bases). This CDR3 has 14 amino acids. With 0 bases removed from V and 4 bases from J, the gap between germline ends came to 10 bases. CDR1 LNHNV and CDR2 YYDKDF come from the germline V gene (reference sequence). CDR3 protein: CATSREGGQYEQYF. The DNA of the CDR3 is TGTGCCACCAGCAGAGAAGGGGGTCAATACGAGCAGTACTTC.

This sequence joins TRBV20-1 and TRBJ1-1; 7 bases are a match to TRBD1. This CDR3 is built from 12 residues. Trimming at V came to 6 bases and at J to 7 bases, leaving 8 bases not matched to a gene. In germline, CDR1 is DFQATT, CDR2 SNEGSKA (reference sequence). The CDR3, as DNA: TGCAGTGCGAGTACAGGGGCCCTTGAAGCTTTCTTT. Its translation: CSASTGALEAFF.

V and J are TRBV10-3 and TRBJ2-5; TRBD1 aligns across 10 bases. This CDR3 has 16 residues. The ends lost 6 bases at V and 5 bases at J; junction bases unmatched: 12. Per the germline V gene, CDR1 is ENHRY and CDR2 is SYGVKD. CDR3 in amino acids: CAISDPTGGLRETQYF. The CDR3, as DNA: TGTGCCATCAGCGATCCGACAGGGGGCTTGCGGGAGACCCAGTACTTC.

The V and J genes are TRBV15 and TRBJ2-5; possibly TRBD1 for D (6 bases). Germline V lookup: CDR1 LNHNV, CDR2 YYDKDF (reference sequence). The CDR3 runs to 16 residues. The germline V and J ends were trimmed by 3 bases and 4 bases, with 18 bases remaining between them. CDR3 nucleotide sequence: TGTGCCACCAGCAGCGGGGACACGTCGATTCGAGAGACCCAGTACTTC. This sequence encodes CATSSGDTSIRETQYF.

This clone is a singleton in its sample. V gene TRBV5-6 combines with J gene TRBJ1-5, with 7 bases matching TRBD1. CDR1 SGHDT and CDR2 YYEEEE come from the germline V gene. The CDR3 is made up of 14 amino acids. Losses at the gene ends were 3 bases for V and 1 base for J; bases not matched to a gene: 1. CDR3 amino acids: CASSSQGSNQPQHF. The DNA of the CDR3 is TGTGCCAGCAGCTCACAGGGGAGCAATCAGCCCCAGCATTTT.

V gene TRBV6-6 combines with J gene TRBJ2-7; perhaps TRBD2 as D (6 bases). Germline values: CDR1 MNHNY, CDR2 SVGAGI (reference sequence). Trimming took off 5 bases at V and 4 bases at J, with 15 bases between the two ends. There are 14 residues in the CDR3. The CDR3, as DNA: TGTGCCAGCAGTCAATGGGGGGAATCGTACGAGCAGTACTTC. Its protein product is CASSQWGESYEQYF.

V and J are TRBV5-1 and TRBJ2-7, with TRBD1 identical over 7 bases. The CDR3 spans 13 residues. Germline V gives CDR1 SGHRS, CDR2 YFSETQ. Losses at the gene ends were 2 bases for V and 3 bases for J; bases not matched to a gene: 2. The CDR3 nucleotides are TGCGCCAGCAGCTTCGACAGGGACTACGAGCAGTACTTC. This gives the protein CASSFDRDYEQYF.

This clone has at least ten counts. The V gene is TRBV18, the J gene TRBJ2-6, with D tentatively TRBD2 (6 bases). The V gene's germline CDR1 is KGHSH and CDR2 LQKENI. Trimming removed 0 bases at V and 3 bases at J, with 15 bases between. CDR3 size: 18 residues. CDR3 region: CASSPPGGASFGANVLTF. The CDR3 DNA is TGTGCCAGCTCACCACCCGGAGGGGCGTCCTTTGGGGCCAACGTCCTGACTTTC.

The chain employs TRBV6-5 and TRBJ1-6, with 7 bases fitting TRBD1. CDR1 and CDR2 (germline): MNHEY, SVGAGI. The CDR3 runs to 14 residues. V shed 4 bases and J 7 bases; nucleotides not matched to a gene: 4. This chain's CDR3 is CASSSGGKNSPLHF. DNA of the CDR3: TGTGCCAGCAGTTCAGGGGGAAAGAATTCACCCCTCCACTTT.

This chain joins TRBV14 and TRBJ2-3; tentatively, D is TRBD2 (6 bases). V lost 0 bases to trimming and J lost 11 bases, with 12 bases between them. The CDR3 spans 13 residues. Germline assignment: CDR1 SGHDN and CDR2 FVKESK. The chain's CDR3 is CASSQDPWRGQYF. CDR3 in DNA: TGTGCCAGCAGCCAAGATCCCTGGAGGGGGCAGTATTTT.

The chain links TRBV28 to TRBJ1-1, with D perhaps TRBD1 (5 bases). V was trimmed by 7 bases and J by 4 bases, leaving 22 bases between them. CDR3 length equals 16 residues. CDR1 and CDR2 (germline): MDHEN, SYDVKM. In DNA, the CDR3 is TGTGCCAGCAAATCCCCAGGGAAGGGCAAAGGCACTGAAGCTTTCTTT. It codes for CASKSPGKGKGTEAFF. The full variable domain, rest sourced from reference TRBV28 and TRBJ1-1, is DVKVTQSSRYLVKRTGEKVFLECVQDMDHENMFWYRQDPGLGLRLIYFSYDVKMKEKGDIPEGYSVSREKKERFSLILESASTNQTSMYLCASKSPGKGKGTEAFFGQGTRLTVV.

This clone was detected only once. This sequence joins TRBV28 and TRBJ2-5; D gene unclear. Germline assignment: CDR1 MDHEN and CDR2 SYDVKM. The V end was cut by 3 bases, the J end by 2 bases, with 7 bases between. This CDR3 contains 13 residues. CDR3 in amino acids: CASSFGRQETQYF. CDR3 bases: TGTGCCAGCAGTTTTGGCAGGCAAGAGACCCAGTACTTC.

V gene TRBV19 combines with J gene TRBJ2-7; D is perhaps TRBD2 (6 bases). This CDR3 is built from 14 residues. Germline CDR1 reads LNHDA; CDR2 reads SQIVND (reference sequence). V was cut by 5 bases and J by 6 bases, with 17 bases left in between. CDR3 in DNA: TGTGCCAGTAGTTGGGGACTCGGGAGCGGCGAGCAGTACTTC. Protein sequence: CASSWGLGSGEQYF. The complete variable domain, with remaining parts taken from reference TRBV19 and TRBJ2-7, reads DGGITQSPKYLFRKEGQNVTLSCEQNLNHDAMYWYRQDPGQGLRLIYYSQIVNDFQKGDIAEGYSVSREKKESFPLTVTSAQKNPTAFYLCASSWGLGSGEQYFGPGTRLTVT.

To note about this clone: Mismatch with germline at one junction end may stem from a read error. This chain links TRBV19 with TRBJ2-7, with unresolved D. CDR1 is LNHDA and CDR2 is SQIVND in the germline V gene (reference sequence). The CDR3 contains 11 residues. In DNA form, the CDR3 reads TGTGCCAGTAGTCCCAGTAGTGGCAGGAACTTC. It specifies CASSPSSGRNF. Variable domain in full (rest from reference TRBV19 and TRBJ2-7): DGGITQSPKYLFRKEGQNVTLSCEQNLNHDAMYWYRQDPGQGLRLIYYSQIVNDFQKGDIAEGYSVSREKKESFPLTVTSAQKNPTAFYLCASSPSSGRNFGPGTRLTVT.

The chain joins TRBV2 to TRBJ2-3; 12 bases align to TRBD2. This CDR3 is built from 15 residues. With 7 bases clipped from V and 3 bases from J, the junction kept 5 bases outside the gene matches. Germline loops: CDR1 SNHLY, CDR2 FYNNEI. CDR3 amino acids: CASNLAGGGTDTQYF. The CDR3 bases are TGTGCCAGCAACCTAGCGGGAGGGGGGACAGATACGCAGTATTTT.

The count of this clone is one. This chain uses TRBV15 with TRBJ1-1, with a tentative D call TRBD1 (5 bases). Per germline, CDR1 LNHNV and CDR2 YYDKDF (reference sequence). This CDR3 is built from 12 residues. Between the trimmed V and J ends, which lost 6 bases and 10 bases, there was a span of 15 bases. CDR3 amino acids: CATSPAGQRAFF. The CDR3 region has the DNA TGTGCCACCAGTCCCGCGGGGCAGAGAGCTTTCTTT.

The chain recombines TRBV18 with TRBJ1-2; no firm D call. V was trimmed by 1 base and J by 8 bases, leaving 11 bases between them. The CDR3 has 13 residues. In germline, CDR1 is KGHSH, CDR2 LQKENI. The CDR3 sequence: CASSPRGGEGYTF. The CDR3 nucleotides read TGTGCCAGCTCACCACGGGGAGGAGAGGGCTACACCTTC.

The CDR3 nucleotides are TGTGCCAGCAGCGGGGGACTAGCGGGAGGTTCCTACGAGCAGTACTTC. Translating it yields CASSGGLAGGSYEQYF. The chain recombines TRBV7-9 with TRBJ2-7; 15 positions match TRBD2. This CDR3 is built from 16 residues. The V segment lost 5 bases and the J segment 1 base; nucleotides outside the gene matches: 3. The germline gives CDR1 SEHNR, CDR2 FQNEAQ (reference sequence).

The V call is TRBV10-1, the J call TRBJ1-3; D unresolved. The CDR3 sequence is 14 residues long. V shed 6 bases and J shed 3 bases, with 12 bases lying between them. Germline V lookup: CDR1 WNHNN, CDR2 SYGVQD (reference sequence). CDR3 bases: TGCGCCAGCAGCTCGGGATCCGGTGGAAACACCATATATTTT. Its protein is CASSSGSGGNTIYF.

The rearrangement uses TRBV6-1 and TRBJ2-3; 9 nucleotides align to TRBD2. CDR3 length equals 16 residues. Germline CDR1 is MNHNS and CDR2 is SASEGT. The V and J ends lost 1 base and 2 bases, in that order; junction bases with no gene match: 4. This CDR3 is CASSEGLAVFTDTQYF. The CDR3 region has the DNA TGTGCCAGCAGTGAAGGACTAGCGGTATTCACAGATACGCAGTATTTT.

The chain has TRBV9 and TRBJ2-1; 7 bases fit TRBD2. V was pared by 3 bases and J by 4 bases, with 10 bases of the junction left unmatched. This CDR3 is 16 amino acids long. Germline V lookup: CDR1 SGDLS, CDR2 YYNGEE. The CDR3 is CASSAKAGTKYNEQFF. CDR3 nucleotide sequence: TGTGCCAGCAGCGCGAAAGCGGGAACAAAGTACAATGAGCAGTTCTTC.

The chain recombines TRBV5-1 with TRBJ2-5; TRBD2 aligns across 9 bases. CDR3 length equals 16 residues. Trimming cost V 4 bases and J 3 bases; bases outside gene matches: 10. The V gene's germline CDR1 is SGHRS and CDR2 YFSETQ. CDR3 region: CASSPGGLAIKETQYF. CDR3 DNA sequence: TGCGCCAGCAGCCCGGGTGGACTAGCGATTAAAGAGACCCAGTACTTC.

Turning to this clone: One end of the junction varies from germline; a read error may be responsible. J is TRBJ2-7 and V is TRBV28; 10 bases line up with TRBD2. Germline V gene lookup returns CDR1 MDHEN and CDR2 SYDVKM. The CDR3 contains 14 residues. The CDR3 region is CASCFTSGTYEQYF. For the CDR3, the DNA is TGTGCCAGCTGTTTTACTAGCGGGACCTACGAGCAGTACTTC.

The CDR3 DNA reads as TGTGCCAGTAGCCCCCGACAGGGGCGGAATTCACCCCTCCACTTT. The encoded protein is CASSPRQGRNSPLHF. This chain uses TRBV19 with TRBJ1-6; 8 nucleotides match TRBD1. Germline values: CDR1 LNHDA, CDR2 SQIVND (reference sequence). The junction had 8 bases not matched to a gene; V was cut back by 6 bases and J by 7 bases. This CDR3 region has 15 residues.

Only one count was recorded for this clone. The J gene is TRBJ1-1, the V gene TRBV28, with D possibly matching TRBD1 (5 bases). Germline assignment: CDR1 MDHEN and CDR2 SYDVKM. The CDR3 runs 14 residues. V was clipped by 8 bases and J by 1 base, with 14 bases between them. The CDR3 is CASGGGAQNTEAFF. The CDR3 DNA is TGTGCCAGCGGTGGCGGGGCGCAGAACACTGAAGCTTTCTTT.

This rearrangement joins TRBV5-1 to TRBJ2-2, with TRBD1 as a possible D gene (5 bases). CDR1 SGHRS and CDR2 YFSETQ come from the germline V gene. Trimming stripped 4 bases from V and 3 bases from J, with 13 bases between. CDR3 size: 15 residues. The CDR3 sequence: CASSPGPQDTGELFF. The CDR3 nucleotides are TGCGCCAGCAGCCCAGGGCCCCAAGACACCGGGGAGCTGTTTTTT. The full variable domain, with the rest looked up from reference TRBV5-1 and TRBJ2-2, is KAGVTQTPRYLIKTRGQQVTLSCSPISGHRSVSWYQQTPGQGLQFLFEYFSETQRNKGNFPGRFSGRQFSNSRSEMNVSTLELGDSALYLCASSPGPQDTGELFFGEGSRLTVL.

The chain's CDR3 is CASSLFGGTLEAFF. In DNA form, the CDR3 reads TGTGCCAGCAGTTTATTCGGGGGAACGTTAGAAGCTTTCTTT. The chain is built from TRBV27 and TRBJ1-1, with D possibly being TRBD1 (5 bases). The V gene lost 1 base and the J gene lost 8 bases, with 14 bases spanning the gap. Per the germline V gene, CDR1 is MNHEY and CDR2 is SMNVEV (reference sequence). The CDR3 has 14 amino acids.

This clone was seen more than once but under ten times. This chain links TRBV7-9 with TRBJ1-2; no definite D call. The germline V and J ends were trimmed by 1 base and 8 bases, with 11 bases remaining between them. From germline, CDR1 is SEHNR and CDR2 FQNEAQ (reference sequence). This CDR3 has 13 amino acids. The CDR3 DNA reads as TGTGCCAGCAGCTTAGAGAACGCGGGGGGCTACACCTTC. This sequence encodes CASSLENAGGYTF.

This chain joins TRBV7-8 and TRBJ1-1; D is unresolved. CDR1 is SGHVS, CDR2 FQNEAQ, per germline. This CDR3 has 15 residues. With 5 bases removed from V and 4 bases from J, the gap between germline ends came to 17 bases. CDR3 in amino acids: CASSPVLRRGTEAFF. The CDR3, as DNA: TGTGCCAGCAGCCCCGTGTTGAGACGGGGCACTGAAGCTTTCTTT.